Below, 27 T cell receptor beta chains from the same sample are listed, as sequenced in a study of blood T cell repertoires in COVID-19. Assay: immunoSEQ multiplex PCR; the TCRdb copy retains only in-frame clones and omits some. The sample contains about 220,000 clones, approximately 86% of which appear only once. Sequencing used peripheral blood. The receptors here all came from a woman aged 45-65 years with COVID-19, enrolled during active disease.

V and J are TRBV20-1 and TRBJ1-2; D perhaps matches TRBD1 (5 bases). The CDR3 consists of 13 residues. Trimming removed 3 bases at V and 2 bases at J, with 10 bases between. The germline V gene encodes CDR1 DFQATT and CDR2 SNEGSKA (reference sequence). Here the CDR3 reads CSASGRANYGYTF. The CDR3 coding sequence is TGCAGTGCTAGTGGCAGGGCAAACTATGGCTACACCTTC.

The rearrangement uses TRBV6-6 and TRBJ2-1; the D is unclear. CDR1 is MNHNY and CDR2 is SVGAGI in the germline V gene (reference sequence). The CDR3 contains 15 residues. V dropped 5 bases and J dropped 0 bases, with 11 bases sitting between them. The CDR3 DNA reads TGTGCCAGCAGTGGCCGTTCAAGCTCCTACAATGAGCAGTTCTTC. Protein: CASSGRSSSYNEQFF.

This rearrangement joins TRBV5-1 to TRBJ2-1; D is possibly TRBD2 (6 bases). Trimming removed 0 bases from V and 10 bases from J, with 20 bases in between. CDR3 size: 16 residues. Germline V lookup: CDR1 SGHRS, CDR2 YFSETQ. This chain's CDR3 is CASSLDRGPVEGEQFF. CDR3 sequence (DNA): TGCGCCAGCAGCTTGGATAGGGGACCGGTGGAGGGGGAGCAGTTCTTC.

The rearrangement uses TRBV19 and TRBJ1-1; D is uncertain. CDR3 size: 13 residues. Germline assignment: CDR1 LNHDA and CDR2 SQIVND (reference sequence). V shed 2 bases and J shed 0 bases, with 4 bases lying between them. CDR3 protein: CASSIIMNTEAFF. The CDR3 nucleotides are TGTGCCAGTAGTATAATCATGAACACTGAAGCTTTCTTT.

This sequence joins TRBV27 and TRBJ2-1; D may be TRBD2 (5 bases). Per germline, CDR1 MNHEY and CDR2 SMNVEV (reference sequence). This CDR3 spans 11 amino acids. V was cut by 5 bases and J by 8 bases, with 7 bases left in between. The DNA for the CDR3 is TGTGCCAGCAGTGCCGGGGATGAGCAGTTCTTC. Its translation: CASSAGDEQFF.

This chain joins TRBV10-1 and TRBJ2-2, with TRBD1 matching over 8 bases. CDR1 and CDR2 from the germline V gene are WNHNN and SYGVQD (reference sequence). This CDR3 region has 15 residues. This CDR3 reads CKRTGSPLNTGELFF. The CDR3 DNA is TGCAAAAGGACAGGGTCACCCTTAAACACCGGGGAGCTGTTTTTT.

This clone appeared a few times. The rearrangement joins TRBV2 to TRBJ1-2; D call uncertain. This CDR3 comprises 11 residues. Trimming shortened V by 8 bases and J by 7 bases, and 11 bases separated the two germline ends. Germline V CDR1 and CDR2: SNHLY, FYNNEI. The CDR3 DNA reads TGTGCCAGCGGCGGGAGAAGTGGCTACACCTTC. Its translation is CASGGRSGYTF.

The genes are TRBV7-2 and TRBJ1-4, with D possibly being TRBD1 (6 bases). The CDR3 loop spans 14 amino acids. Germline CDR1 SGHTA, CDR2 FQGNSA. Trimming stripped 4 bases from V and 2 bases from J, with 8 bases between. The CDR3 region is CASSWTDTNEKLFF. Here the CDR3 DNA reads TGTGCCAGCAGCTGGACAGACACTAATGAAAAACTGTTTTTT.

V and J are TRBV11-3 and TRBJ2-7; a weak D match, TRBD1 (5 bases). Per the germline V gene, CDR1 is SGHNT and CDR2 is YENEEA. V was clipped by 2 bases and J by 5 bases, with 13 bases between them. The CDR3 runs to 14 residues. CDR3 region: CASSLRGVENEQYF. The CDR3 DNA follows: TGTGCCAGCAGCTTAAGGGGTGTCGAAAACGAGCAGTACTTC.

The rearrangement joins TRBV19 to TRBJ1-2; D is unclear. The germline V gene encodes CDR1 LNHDA and CDR2 SQIVND (reference sequence). The CDR3 consists of 17 residues. The V end lost 2 bases, the J end lost 0 bases, and 16 bases lay between the germline ends. The CDR3 DNA is TGTGCCAGTAGTATAAAGACCGCAGCGTTCACTAACTATGGCTACACCTTC. It encodes CASSIKTAAFTNYGYTF.

The chain couples TRBV5-1 to TRBJ1-1, with D unclear. The CDR3 totals 15 residues. Germline loops: CDR1 SGHRS, CDR2 YFSETQ. V lost 0 bases and J 3 bases, leaving 12 bases between the germline ends. The CDR3 spells CASSLAPEGDTEAFF. CDR3 sequence (DNA): TGCGCCAGCAGCTTGGCTCCGGAGGGCGACACTGAAGCTTTCTTT.

The V call is TRBV19, the J call TRBJ1-2; 9 nucleotides agree with TRBD1. Trimming took 1 base from V and 6 from J; bases not matched to a gene: 6. Germline loops: CDR1 LNHDA, CDR2 SQIVND (reference sequence). The CDR3 spans 15 residues. CDR3 in amino acids: CASSIGDRDIHGYTF. The CDR3 DNA follows: TGTGCCAGTAGTATAGGGGACAGGGATATTCATGGCTACACCTTC.

V gene TRBV11-2 combines with J gene TRBJ1-2; tentatively, D is TRBD1 (6 bases). The V gene lost 6 bases and the J gene lost 8 bases, with 16 bases spanning the gap. The CDR3 covers 13 residues. Per germline, CDR1 SGHAT and CDR2 FQNNGV. CDR3 coding DNA: TGTGCCAGCAGTCAAGCAGGGGATGAGGGCTACACCTTC. Translating gives CASSQAGDEGYTF.

Here the CDR3 DNA reads TGTGCCAGCAGTTCCGGAGCCTACAATGAGCAGTTCTTC. It codes for CASSSGAYNEQFF. This chain links TRBV6-4 with TRBJ2-1; D gene uncertain. The CDR3 is 13 residues long. The V end lost 5 bases, the J end lost 2 bases, and 7 bases lay between the germline ends. The V gene's germline CDR1 is MRHNA and CDR2 SNTAGT.

The rearrangement uses TRBV3-1 (or the pseudogene TRBV3-2) and TRBJ2-2; TRBD1 matches at 9 bases. This CDR3 has 15 amino acids. Germline V CDR1 and CDR2: LGHDT, YNNKEL (reference sequence). V gave up 4 bases and J gave up 4 bases; unmatched junction bases: 4. The DNA for the CDR3 is TGTGCCAGCAGCCCATCGGACAGGGGCACCGGGGAGCTGTTTTTT. Translation: CASSPSDRGTGELFF.

The V gene is TRBV28, the J gene TRBJ1-1; D remains ambiguous. V was clipped by 2 bases and J by 7 bases, with 11 bases between them. Germline V gene lookup returns CDR1 MDHEN and CDR2 SYDVKM. This CDR3 is built from 13 residues. CDR3 coding DNA: TGTGCCAGCAGTTTAGGTCGGGTGGGTGAAGCTTTCTTT. Translation gives CASSLGRVGEAFF.

The chain uses TRBV24-1 and TRBJ2-7, with D tentatively TRBD1 (5 bases). In germline, CDR1 is KGHDR, CDR2 SFDVKD. V shed 2 bases and J shed 3 bases, with 19 bases lying between them. The CDR3 sequence is 17 residues long. CDR3 protein: CATSDSPSGQARYEQYF. In DNA form, the CDR3 reads TGTGCCACCAGTGATTCCCCCTCAGGGCAGGCCCGCTACGAGCAGTACTTC.

The chain has TRBV3-1 (or the pseudogene TRBV3-2) and TRBJ2-5; 9 bases are shared with TRBD2. The CDR3 extends over 15 amino acids. Trimming at V came to 4 bases and at J to 0 bases, leaving 3 bases not matched to a gene. Germline lookup yields CDR1 LGHDT and CDR2 YNNKEL (reference sequence). CDR3: CASSRGGEYQETQYF. CDR3 bases: TGTGCCAGCAGCCGCGGGGGGGAGTACCAAGAGACCCAGTACTTC.

The rearrangement links TRBV27 to TRBJ2-7, with D tentatively TRBD2 (6 bases). V was pared by 5 bases and J by 0 bases, with 14 bases between. From germline, CDR1 is MNHEY and CDR2 SMNVEV (reference sequence). The CDR3 contains 15 residues. CDR3 sequence: CASSPLAPTSYEQYF. The DNA of the CDR3 is TGTGCCAGCAGTCCACTAGCCCCGACCTCCTACGAGCAGTACTTC.

This chain links TRBV19 with TRBJ1-5; 10 positions match TRBD1. V gave up 1 base and J gave up 6 bases; unmatched junction bases: 3. This CDR3 is built from 15 residues. Germline-derived CDR1 and CDR2 are LNHDA and SQIVND (reference sequence). In nucleotides, the CDR3 is TGTGCCAGTAGTATAGGACAGGGGGCCCTTCAGCCCCAGCATTTT. Translating it yields CASSIGQGALQPQHF.

The V and J genes are TRBV19 and TRBJ1-5; 9 bases agree with TRBD1. Looked up from germline, CDR1 is LNHDA and CDR2 is SQIVND (reference sequence). The CDR3 contains 15 residues. Trimming at V came to 2 bases and at J to 7 bases, leaving 6 bases not matched to a gene. The CDR3 reads CASSISGTGRQPQHF. As DNA, the CDR3 is TGTGCCAGTAGTATATCAGGGACAGGGAGACAGCCCCAGCATTTT.

The chain carries TRBV6-4 and TRBJ1-2, with TRBD1 identical over 10 bases. The junction had 1 base not matched to a gene; V was cut back by 3 bases and J by 3 bases. The germline CDR1 and CDR2 sequences are MRHNA and SNTAGT. The CDR3 contains 14 residues. The CDR3: CASSETGGDYGYTF. CDR3 DNA sequence: TGTGCCAGCAGTGAGACAGGGGGCGACTATGGCTACACCTTC.

The genes are TRBV25-1 and TRBJ2-7; D not resolved. V dropped 5 bases and J dropped 3 bases, with 5 bases sitting between them. This CDR3 spans 11 amino acids. Germline CDR1 MGHDK, CDR2 SYGVNS. This chain's CDR3 is CASSSVYEQYF. CDR3 nucleotides: TGTGCCAGCAGTTCGGTCTACGAGCAGTACTTC.

The rearrangement joins TRBV28 to TRBJ1-4; D gene ambiguous. V dropped 5 bases and J dropped 2 bases, with 9 bases sitting between them. Germline CDR1 and CDR2: MDHEN and SYDVKM. The CDR3 is 14 residues long. The chain's CDR3 is CASSLRRTNEKLFF. DNA for the CDR3: TGTGCCAGCAGTCTCCGGCGGACTAATGAAAAACTGTTTTTT. The full variable domain, with the rest looked up from reference TRBV28 and TRBJ1-4, is DVKVTQSSRYLVKRTGEKVFLECVQDMDHENMFWYRQDPGLGLRLIYFSYDVKMKEKGDIPEGYSVSREKKERFSLILESASTNQTSMYLCASSLRRTNEKLFFGSGTQLSVL.

This clone has more than one count but fewer than ten. Other DNA sequences of this sample code for an identical CDR3. The chain is built from TRBV19 and TRBJ1-1; 8 bases align to TRBD1. The CDR3 consists of 14 residues. Germline V gene sequence: CDR1 LNHDA, CDR2 SQIVND (reference sequence). The V segment lost 2 bases and the J segment 1 base; nucleotides outside the gene matches: 0. The CDR3 coding sequence is TGTGCCAGTAGTATACAGGGGGCGAACACTGAAGCTTTCTTT. Amino acid sequence: CASSIQGANTEAFF.

This sequence joins TRBV10-1 and TRBJ2-3, with TRBD2 matching over 7 bases. The CDR3 spans 14 residues. CDR1 and CDR2 (germline): WNHNN, SYGVQD (reference sequence). After removal of 5 bases from V and 3 bases from J, the junction contained 5 bases not matched to a gene. The CDR3 here is CASSKTGGTDTQYF. The CDR3 bases are TGCGCCAGCAGTAAGACGGGGGGTACAGATACGCAGTATTTT.

CDR3 residues: CASSPSPGGYEQYF. The CDR3 nucleotides are TGTGCCAGCAGTCCTAGCCCAGGCGGATACGAGCAGTACTTC. J is TRBJ2-7 and V is TRBV27; D is perhaps TRBD2 (5 bases). From germline, CDR1 is MNHEY and CDR2 SMNVEV (reference sequence). Between the trimmed V and J ends, which lost 5 bases and 4 bases, there was a span of 15 bases. This CDR3 region has 14 residues.